This record covers a single T cell receptor (beta chain). These data originate in a study of shared clonotypes between healthy human individuals. V lost 4 bases and J lost 2; bases outside the gene matches: 8. This CDR3 contains 16 residues. CDR1 is KGHSH, CDR2 LQKENI, per germline. Assay used: immunoSEQ multiplex PCR; TCRdb lists only in-frame clones, some missing. The repertoire consists of more than 550,000 clones, with 90% occurring once and the leading ten covering about a third. This chain uses TRBV18 with TRBJ2-7; 10 nucleotides line up with TRBD1. The sequencing input was memory CD8+ T cells from PBMCs. The sample's subset: CD45RO+ cells pooled with CCR7-negative TemRA cells. The TCR comes from a man aged 18-30 years in good health. Some clones in this sample may be carry-over from other donors' samples. The CDR3 sequence is CASSLQDRGTTYEQYF. As DNA, the CDR3 is TGTGCCAGCTCACTCCAGGACAGGGGGACAACCTACGAGCAGTACTTC.